This is a list of T cell receptor beta chains from one sample in a study of blood T cell repertoires in COVID-19. TCRdb's table, derived via immunoSEQ multiplex PCR, lists solely in-frame clones and lacks some. The data contain about 390,000 clones, 85% to 90% of them singletons. Source material: PBMCs or T cells enriched from blood (not recorded which). Every receptor here comes from a woman between 45 and 60 years old who had recovered from COVID-19. The CDR3 runs from the conserved cysteine through the conserved F or W. The order of the fields is clone size, V gene, J gene, D gene, CDR3 protein, CDR3 DNA. The D gene is left open where the match is weak. Expanded clones get a size class; other rows say once, few or many, or leave the size out.

>.|TRBV7-9|TRBJ2-7|.
CASSPASDYEQYF
TGTGCCAGCAGCCCCGCGTCTGACTACGAGCAGTACTTC
>once|TRBV7-9|TRBJ1-4|TRBD1
CASSSYGTDPSTNEKLFF
TGTGCCAGCAGCTCGTACGGGACAGATCCTTCAACTAATGAAAAACTGTTTTTT
>.|TRBV28|TRBJ2-2|TRBD2
CASWDPGGKNTGELFF
TGTGCCAGCTGGGACCCGGGAGGCAAGAACACCGGGGAGCTGTTTTTT
>few|TRBV5-5|TRBJ1-1|.
CASSLAWDLIRFF
TGTGCCAGCAGCTTGGCCTGGGACTTAATTCGCTTCTTT
>.|TRBV27|TRBJ1-2|TRBD1
CASSLLEDRALYGYTF
TGTGCCAGCAGTTTATTGGAGGACAGGGCCCTCTATGGCTACACCTTC
>.|TRBV6-1|TRBJ1-6|.
CASSDEPRGHNSPLHF
TGTGCCAGCAGTGACGAACCCAGGGGTCATAATTCACCCCTCCACTTT
>.|TRBV9|TRBJ2-1|TRBD1
CASSVDHVQGALDYSYNEQFF
TGTGCCAGCAGCGTAGATCATGTACAGGGGGCCCTGGACTACTCCTACAATGAGCAGTTCTTC
>.|TRBV7-2|TRBJ1-2|.
CASTPLGRGTNYGYTF
TGTGCCAGCACCCCTCTTGGGCGCGGGACTAACTATGGCTACACCTTC
>.|TRBV4-3|TRBJ1-1|.
CASSQTQRNTEAFF
TGCGCCAGCAGCCAGACTCAGAGGAACACTGAAGCTTTCTTT
>once|TRBV28|TRBJ1-2|.
CASSLRGYGYTF
TGTGCCAGCAGTTTGCGGGGCTATGGCTACACCTTC
>.|TRBV7-6|TRBJ2-5|TRBD2
CASRATSGGLQETQYF
TGTGCCAGCAGGGCAACTAGCGGGGGGCTCCAAGAGACCCAGTACTTC
>.|TRBV10-3|TRBJ1-4|.
CAISEGRRNKEKLFF
TGTGCCATCAGTGAAGGGAGAAGAAATAAGGAAAAACTGTTTTTT
>.|TRBV3-1/TRBV3-2|TRBJ1-1|.
CASSQMRGLSTEAFF
TGTGCCAGCAGCCAAATGCGGGGGCTGTCGACTGAAGCTTTCTTT
>.|TRBV9|TRBJ1-4|.
CASSVGAPPTGIGTNEKLFF
TGTGCCAGCAGCGTAGGAGCCCCCCCCACAGGGATCGGTACTAATGAAAAACTGTTTTTT
>.|TRBV5-4|TRBJ1-2|.
CASSLASQIFPYGYTF
TGTGCCAGCAGCTTGGCCTCTCAGATCTTCCCCTATGGCTACACCTTC
>.|TRBV10-3|TRBJ2-5|TRBD2
CAISESQRGPQETQYF
TGTGCCATCAGTGAGTCGCAGCGGGGGCCCCAAGAGACCCAGTACTTC
>.|TRBV5-5|TRBJ1-6|.
CASSLGPRAEFTLNSPLHF
TGTGCCAGCAGCTTAGGTCCCAGGGCTGAATTCACCCTGAATTCACCCCTCCACTTT
>.|TRBV5-5|TRBJ1-5|.
CASSGGGNQPQHF
TGTGCCAGCAGCGGGGGAGGAAATCAGCCCCAGCATTTT
>.|TRBV7-2|TRBJ2-6|.
CASSHTPDTVPGANVLTF
TGTGCCAGCAGTCATACCCCGGACACAGTCCCTGGGGCCAACGTCCTGACTTTC
>.|TRBV28|TRBJ1-3|.
CASSFGGGALSGNTIYF
TGTGCCAGCAGTTTTGGGGGAGGGGCTCTTTCTGGAAACACCATATATTTT
>.|TRBV27|TRBJ2-5|TRBD2
CASRPGTSGVETQYF
TGTGCCAGCAGGCCCGGGACTAGCGGGGTTGAGACCCAGTACTTC
>.|TRBV7-9|TRBJ1-2|.
CASSSPVGGYGYTF
TGTGCCAGCAGCTCCCCAGTAGGGGGCTATGGCTACACCTTC
>.|TRBV7-2|TRBJ1-1|TRBD1
CASSLQGGVTEAFF
TGTGCCAGCAGCTTACAGGGGGGTGTCACTGAAGCTTTCTTT
>.|TRBV3-1/TRBV3-2|TRBJ1-5|.
CASSQSGSNQPQHF
TGTGCCAGCAGCCAGTCCGGGAGCAATCAGCCCCAGCATTTT
>.|TRBV15|TRBJ2-1|.
CATSMARGAEQFF
TGTGCCACCAGCATGGCACGAGGAGCTGAGCAGTTCTTC
>once|TRBV28|TRBJ2-7|TRBD1
CASSPSGTGGRHGYF
TGTGCCAGCAGTCCCTCCGGGACAGGGGGCCGACATGGGTACTTC
>.|TRBV7-9|TRBJ1-2|TRBD1
CASSPLWAMDREYGYTF
TGTGCCAGCAGCCCCCTCTGGGCTATGGACAGGGAATATGGCTACACCTTC
>.|TRBV7-7|TRBJ2-5|.
CASSRQGGETQYF
TGTGCTAGCAGCCGACAGGGAGGCGAGACCCAGTACTTC
>.|TRBV19|TRBJ2-5|.
CASRTAGQTQYF
TGTGCCAGCCGGACCGCGGGGCAGACCCAGTACTTC
>.|TRBV7-9|TRBJ1-3|.
CASSTQQGSSGNTIYF
TGTGCCAGCAGCACGCAACAGGGCTCTTCTGGAAACACCATATATTTT
>.|TRBV4-2|TRBJ1-5|TRBD1
CASSQFTGQGVSRPQHF
TGTGCCAGCAGCCAATTCACGGGACAGGGGGTCTCTCGGCCCCAGCATTTT
>.|TRBV6-1|TRBJ1-4|TRBD1
CASSEAPDRDLVTNEKLFF
TGTGCCAGCAGTGAAGCGCCGGACAGGGATCTTGTCACTAATGAAAAACTGTTTTTT
>.|TRBV4-3|TRBJ1-2|.
CASSRDRLTGGYTF
TGCGCCAGCAGCCGCGACCGACTGACTGGCGGCTACACCTTC
>.|TRBV13|TRBJ2-7|.
CASRIMAGSYEQYF
TGTGCCAGCAGAATTATGGCAGGTTCCTACGAGCAGTACTTC
>.|TRBV27|TRBJ1-6|.
CASTLLGEGYNSPLHF
TGTGCCAGCACCCTCCTTGGGGAGGGCTATAATTCACCCCTCCACTTT
>.|TRBV20-1|TRBJ2-5|.
CSASVSETQYF
TGCAGTGCCAGCGTGTCAGAGACCCAGTACTTC
>.|TRBV19|TRBJ1-6|.
CASSIAGVATPLHF
TGTGCCAGTAGTATAGCCGGGGTGGCGACACCCCTCCACTTT
>.|TRBV27|TRBJ1-5|.
CASADSHPDQPQHF
TGTGCCAGCGCTGACAGTCACCCGGATCAGCCCCAGCATTTT
>.|TRBV5-1|TRBJ2-2|.
CASQQSSNTGELFF
TGCGCCAGCCAACAGAGCTCTAACACCGGGGAGCTGTTTTTT
>once|TRBV7-2|TRBJ2-5|TRBD2
CASSQAGGRETQYF
TGTGCCAGCAGCCAAGCGGGGGGGCGGGAGACCCAGTACTTC
>.|TRBV19|TRBJ1-2|.
CASSILNSYGYTF
TGTGCCAGTAGTATTCTAAACAGTTATGGCTACACCTTC
>once|TRBV13|TRBJ2-7|.
CASSLGTFEQYF
TGTGCCAGCAGCTTAGGAACTTTTGAGCAGTACTTC
>.|TRBV18|TRBJ1-1|.
CASSPQEDTEAFF
TGTGCCAGCTCACCCCAGGAGGACACTGAAGCTTTCTTT
>.|TRBV11-2|TRBJ1-2|.
CATPASGGYTF
TGTGCCACCCCGGCGTCGGGTGGCTACACCTTC
>.|TRBV10-3|TRBJ2-3|TRBD2
CAISPGGLADFYTQYF
TGTGCCATCTCCCCAGGGGGACTAGCGGACTTTTATACGCAGTATTTT
>once|TRBV6-5|TRBJ2-3|.
CASRGGNTDTQYF
TGTGCCAGCCGGGGTGGAAACACAGATACGCAGTATTTT
>.|TRBV11-2|TRBJ1-6|.
CASSLDAGWNSPLHF
TGTGCCAGCAGCTTAGATGCAGGGTGGAATTCACCCCTCCACTTT
>once|TRBV28|TRBJ2-3|.
CASSLVGESPDTQYF
TGTGCCAGCAGTTTAGTAGGGGAATCTCCAGATACGCAGTATTTT
>.|TRBV19|TRBJ1-5|.
CASSIVSGYQPQHF
TGTGCCAGTAGTATAGTCTCCGGTTATCAGCCCCAGCATTTT
>.|TRBV6-1|TRBJ2-3|.
CASSEQTVTSTDTQYF
TGTGCCAGCAGTGAACAGACAGTAACTAGCACAGATACGCAGTATTTT
>.|TRBV3-1/TRBV3-2|TRBJ1-2|.
CASSQALGRGYGYTF
TGTGCCAGCAGCCAAGCCCTGGGGAGGGGGTATGGCTACACCTTC
>.|TRBV27|TRBJ2-1|TRBD1
CASSSRGLVNEQFF
TGTGCCAGCAGTTCCAGGGGGCTCGTTAATGAGCAGTTCTTC
>.|TRBV5-1|TRBJ2-5|TRBD2
CASSSGTSGAEETQYF
TGCGCCAGCAGCTCCGGGACTAGCGGGGCTGAAGAGACCCAGTACTTC